The 7 T cell receptor beta chains listed next were all sequenced from one sample in a study of shared clonotypes between healthy human individuals. The assay was immunoSEQ multiplex PCR, and TCRdb's table has in-frame clones only and misses some. The data show roughly 680,000 clones, roughly 72% seen once. Sequenced material: memory CD4+ T cells sorted from blood. The subset is: CD45RA-negative fraction. The origin of the receptors is a woman aged 25 to 39 in good health.

This clone is a singleton in its sample. The rearrangement joins TRBV4-1 to TRBJ2-7; TRBD2 is a possible D gene (6 bases). V was clipped by 2 bases and J by 4 bases, with 15 bases between them. Germline V lookup: CDR1 MGHRA, CDR2 YSYEKL. This CDR3 comprises 15 residues. The CDR3 coding sequence is TGCGCCAGCAGCCAACCCATAGCGGCAGAATACGAGCAGTACTTC. Amino acid sequence: CASSQPIAAEYEQYF.

As regards this clone: At one end the junction does not follow the germline gene, possibly because of a read error. This chain uses TRBV5-1 with TRBJ2-7; D is perhaps TRBD2 (5 bases). From germline, CDR1 is SGHRS and CDR2 YFSETQ. This CDR3 contains 11 residues. CDR3 loop: CASSFERERYF. DNA for the CDR3: TGCGCCAGCAGCTTCGAAAGGGAGCGGTACTTC.

This chain uses TRBV28 with TRBJ1-1, with 7 nucleotides matching TRBD1. CDR3 size: 15 residues. Germline V gene sequence: CDR1 MDHEN, CDR2 SYDVKM. Unmatched junction bases numbered 5, after V lost 1 base and J lost 3 bases. CDR3 nucleotide sequence: TGTGCCAGCAGTTTATACGTCACAGGGGACACTGAAGCTTTCTTT. Encoded protein: CASSLYVTGDTEAFF.

This clone was detected only a few times. The chain uses TRBV5-6 and TRBJ2-7; maybe TRBD2 (6 bases). V was pared by 2 bases and J by 5 bases, with 11 bases between. The V gene's germline CDR1 is SGHDT and CDR2 YYEEEE. The CDR3 covers 13 residues. This CDR3 is CASSFLAEDEQYF. Written as DNA, the CDR3 is TGTGCCAGCAGCTTTTTAGCGGAGGACGAGCAGTACTTC.

The rearrangement joins TRBV4-1 to TRBJ2-3, with D possibly being TRBD1 (6 bases). The CDR3 is 15 amino acids. In germline, CDR1 is MGHRA, CDR2 YSYEKL. Trimming stripped 4 bases from V and 2 bases from J, with 13 bases between. The CDR3 region has the DNA TGCGCCAGCAGCCGCCGGGACACCCACACAGATACGCAGTATTTT. Amino acids: CASSRRDTHTDTQYF.

The rearrangement uses TRBV19 and TRBJ1-3; tentative D call: TRBD1 (6 bases). The CDR3 extends over 14 amino acids. V was cut by 8 bases and J by 0 bases, with 11 bases left in between. The V gene's germline CDR1 is LNHDA and CDR2 SQIVND (reference sequence). The CDR3 nucleotides read TGTGCCAGTTCCTGGGACACCTCTGGAAACACCATATATTTT. Residues: CASSWDTSGNTIYF. Full variable domain (outside the CDR3, taken from reference TRBV19 and TRBJ1-3): DGGITQSPKYLFRKEGQNVTLSCEQNLNHDAMYWYRQDPGQGLRLIYYSQIVNDFQKGDIAEGYSVSREKKESFPLTVTSAQKNPTAFYLCASSWDTSGNTIYFGEGSWLTVV.

This clone was seen just once. The chain links TRBV2 to TRBJ2-7; 13 bases map to TRBD2. The V gene end was trimmed by 7 bases and the J gene end by 4 bases; junction bases not matched to a gene: 10. Germline V gene sequence: CDR1 SNHLY, CDR2 FYNNEI. The CDR3 sequence is 16 residues long. This CDR3 reads CASIGRTSGRVYEQYF. In nucleotides, the CDR3 is TGTGCCAGCATCGGCAGGACTAGCGGGAGAGTTTACGAGCAGTACTTC.